Included here is one T cell receptor (beta chain) sequence, with context. The CDR3 loop spans 14 amino acids. V lost 10 bases to trimming and J lost 0 bases; unmatched junction nucleotides: 6. The V gene's germline CDR1 is LNHDA and CDR2 SQIVND (reference sequence). Libraries were prepared by immunoSEQ multiplex PCR; TCRdb keeps only in-frame clonotypes and omits some of them. Of around 160,000 clones in the sample, roughly four fifths were seen once. The data were taken from a study of blood T cell repertoires in COVID-19. The chain combines TRBV19 with TRBJ2-3, with 8 positions matching TRBD2. The clonotype was recovered from a man in his 60s with active or convalescent COVID-19. The sequenced sample consisted of peripheral blood. CDR3 in amino acids: CATTSATSTDTQYF. For the CDR3, the DNA is TGTGCCACGACTAGCGCCACTAGCACAGATACGCAGTATTTT.